Following are 3 T cell receptor beta chains from one sample sequenced in a study of control samples from healthy donors and cancer patients. Profiling relied on immunoSEQ multiplex PCR, and the TCRdb table lists in-frame clones only, not all of them. The sample holds around 92,000 clones, approximately 82% seen once. Sequenced input: blood. The receptors shown here come from a man aged 60-69 years in good health.

This clone was recorded once. This rearrangement joins TRBV7-6 to TRBJ2-7; D remains ambiguous. Trimming left V 1 base short and J 1 base short, with 8 bases between. The CDR3 runs to 14 residues. The germline V gene encodes CDR1 SGHVS and CDR2 FNYEAQ. The CDR3: CASSLESYSYEQYF. CDR3 DNA: TGTGCCAGCAGCTTAGAATCTTATTCCTACGAGCAGTACTTC.

The CDR3 loop reads CASSLLGGTSGRQVPYEQYF. Here the CDR3 DNA reads TGTGCCAGCAGTTTATTAGGAGGGACTAGCGGGAGACAAGTGCCCTACGAGCAGTACTTC. J is TRBJ2-7 and V is TRBV28; TRBD2 matches 14 bases. V shed 1 base, J shed 2 bases, and the junction held 13 bases outside the gene matches. Germline CDR1 MDHEN, CDR2 SYDVKM. This CDR3 has 20 residues.

The chain recombines TRBV9 with TRBJ1-2; D is ambiguous. Trimming took off 0 bases at V and 4 bases at J, with 13 bases between the two ends. CDR1 and CDR2 from the germline V gene are SGDLS and YYNGEE. The CDR3 loop spans 15 amino acids. The CDR3: CASSVVGDPGYGYTF. The DNA for the CDR3 is TGTGCCAGCAGCGTAGTCGGTGATCCCGGCTATGGCTACACCTTC.